This T cell receptor (beta chain) was documented in a study of blood T cell repertoires in COVID-19. The germline V gene encodes CDR1 MDHEN and CDR2 SYDVKM. The CDR3 sequence is 12 residues long. V dropped 9 bases and J dropped 7; count of bases not matched to a gene: 6. TCRdb's table, derived via immunoSEQ multiplex PCR, lists solely in-frame clones and lacks some. In the table there are more than 200,000 clones, approximately 90% of which are singletons. Source material: PBMCs or T cells enriched from blood (not recorded which). The gene calls are TRBV28 and TRBJ1-5, with 7 bases that match TRBD1. The source is a woman under 40 who had recovered from COVID-19. Here the CDR3 reads CASGQAAQPQHF. CDR3 bases: TGTGCCAGTGGACAGGCAGCCCAGCCCCAGCATTTT.